The table lists the clone carrying this T cell receptor (beta chain) with a few counts. These data originate in a study of CD8 T cells in ankylosing spondylitis. Germline V lookup: CDR1 SGHTA, CDR2 FQGNSA. This CDR3 spans 13 amino acids. Trimming removed 5 bases from V and 2 bases from J, with 10 bases in between. TCRdb analysed the 5' RACE reads with MiXCR anew, one entry per CDR3 protein. Of 69,000 or so distinct CDR3 sequences listed, less than 6% are singletons. The source is a male donor with ankylosing spondylitis or in good health (not recorded which). V is TRBV7-2 and J is TRBJ2-7; D is possibly TRBD2 (6 bases). The material sequenced was blood, either unsorted or a sorted T cell fraction (not recorded which). CDR3 bases: TGTGCCAGCAGCCCAGCGGGTACCTACGAGCAGTACTTC. Translated, it gives CASSPAGTYEQYF. Combining the CDR3 with reference TRBV7-2 and TRBJ2-7 gives the whole variable domain GAGVSQSPSNKVTEKGKDVELRCDPISGHTALYWYRQSLGQGLEFLIYFQGNSAPDKSGLPSDRFSAERTGGSVSTLTIQRTQQEDSAVYLCASSPAGTYEQYFGPGTRLTVT.